The entry below gives a single T cell receptor beta chain sequence along with its context. Its specific antigen is unknown. Base quality data are lacking; no much larger clone is found one base away. The entry originates in a study of cytomegalovirus exposure and HLA in healthy donors (dated by TCRdb to 2017 to 2019). With respect to the entire study: In an earlier analysis of some 550 of the donors, 250 to 350 Gb of sequence data and 95 million to 130 million unique TCR beta sequences from roughly 200 million T cells were reported. A few DR-DQ haplotypes were treated as single units for association and clustering because of strong linkage in the cohort. Among around 400 genotyped donors of the cohort, an average of around 220,000 unique TCR beta nucleotide sequences was sequenced per donor, of which approximately 18% were non-productive. Of the roughly 400 genotyped donors, approximately 81% were placed in the genetic ancestry cluster associated with self-reported Caucasian donors. An earlier analysis of roughly 600 of the donors used high-throughput TCR beta sequencing to judge whether each TCR beta V gene segment behaved as functional or pseudogenic. All discovery cohort repertoires had been generated using a single sequencing platform. The aim of the study was to test whether cataloging public T cell receptors could identify signatures of past pathogen exposure. Both class I and class II loci were covered by HLA typing, at four-digit resolution. Typing coverage varied by locus: about 620-630 donors for A, B, C, DRB1 and DQB1; roughly 520 for DQA1; approximately 610 for DPA1; around 490 for DPB1. In the later analysis, no new phenotypic data were used to find candidate immune exposures; instead, reliance was placed on TCR beta sequences and their occurrence across donors. Donor age, sex, ethnicity and CMV serostatus were collected together with the repertoire data. In addition to the first cohort of roughly 670 subjects, a separate validation cohort of approximately 110 different subjects was used. In a later genetic analysis, genome-wide SNP genotypes for about three fifths of the roughly 670 donors were used, and that subset was treated as a discovery cohort. High-throughput TCR immunosequencing, statistical association of individual TCRs with disease status, and machine learning were combined to predict cytomegalovirus infection status. To study patterns of TCR occurrence, a later analysis re-analyzed previously published TCR beta repertoires from under 750 donors and added high-resolution HLA genotyping. Using immunosequencing, the study profiled T cell repertoires from roughly 650 subjects and related those repertoires to cytomegalovirus serostatus. Around 320 gigabases of sequencing data and approximately 85 million unique TCR sequences were included in an early release covering about 620 HLA-typed donors. General findings and caveats noted by the study authors: In a later genetic analysis, a missense DCLRE1C variant was associated with V-gene and J-gene trimming of TCR beta chains, and the association was replicated in an independent cohort. In the study, 164 TCR beta chains were listed as associated with cytomegalovirus. The cohort was sequenced for TCR beta chains only, and without alpha or paired-chain data the features that could be detected were limited. A later analysis reported that several top co-occurrence clusters appeared linked to parvovirus B19, influenza, CMV and Epstein-Barr virus. A further reported finding was that TCR beta sequences accurately predicted the HLA-A and HLA-B alleles for most subjects in the first cohort. In vitro tests confirmed that a few of the cytomegalovirus-associated TCR beta chains recognize cytomegalovirus antigens. Compared with equally common non-associated chains, HLA-associated TCR beta chains in a later analysis were more clonally expanded and had lower generation probabilities. Across donors, most TCR sequences were observed very rarely, whereas some public TCRs were present in many individuals. In a later analysis, most CMV-associated TCR beta chains were found to appear HLA-restricted, with HLA associations seemingly driven largely by CMV exposure. Correlated functional status among segregating V segments might be attributable to linkage disequilibrium, but an unknown experimental factor could not be ruled out. According to a later genetic analysis, donors in an Asian-associated ancestry cluster had fewer N-insertions in productive TCRs than the approximately 650-donor mean. Some IMGT-functional V segments, including TRBV6-2 and TRBV6-3, could not be distinguished by the 87-base-pair reads and were therefore excluded. Cytomegalovirus status was reported to be diagnosed by the classifier with high specificity and sensitivity in both the original and validation cohorts. When HLA alleles, especially DR and DQ, strongly co-occurred, attributing TCR associations to individual alleles was difficult. The presence/absence analyses assumed that sequencing depth was roughly uniform across donors, and that assumption may not be true. The authors suggested that the approach could potentially be extended to other disease states and immunological phenotypes. At a false discovery rate of 0.05, a later analysis linked under 20,000 TCR beta sequences to specific HLA alleles. Because HLA typing was unavailable for some donors at each locus, only the typed subset was used in association tests. Because counts were too low, some 17 rarely observed V segments, including chromosome 9 orphons, were left out of the earlier analysis of about 620 of the donors. According to a later analysis, TCR association rates differed among HLA loci, with DRB1 alleles showing the most associated TCRs and HLA-C alleles showing the fewest. An earlier analysis of 587 of the donors showed that most TCR beta V segments appeared in productive rearrangements either about 87% or about 30% of the time, which broadly matched IMGT annotations. For the cohort, immune exposure information was limited to CMV serostatus. A group of highly shared sequence variants was considered likely to be a technical artifact of the sequencing pipeline.

Preparation of the library involved the immunoSEQ multiplex PCR assay. For the multiplex PCR, a mixture combining 60 forward primers for TCR Vbeta segments and 13 reverse primers for TCR Jbeta segments was used. The CDR3 region of rearranged TCR beta genes was amplified from genomic DNA with a multiplex PCR assay. The Illumina HiSeq System was used to sequence the amplified TCR beta libraries as 87-base-pair reads. Per the authors' processing: A later analysis counted around 72 million unique TCR beta chains across the 550 to 750 repertoires, and roughly 10 million of these chains were shared by at least two donors. A nearest-neighbor algorithm error-corrected the raw reads and collapsed the reads into unique sequences, merging closely related sequences to remove PCR and sequencing errors. Alignment of CDR3 sequences to IMGT reference sequences was used to assign V, D and J gene segments. For a sequence to be retained, a match of at least six nucleotides was required to both a V gene segment and a J gene segment. Rearrangements were called productive when the CDR3 lacked stop codons and stayed in frame with V and J; all others were non-productive. CDR3 was defined according to IMGT convention as the region running from the second conserved V-encoded cysteine to the conserved J-encoded phenylalanine. The earlier analysis of fewer than 750 of the donors excluded sequences that lacked an unambiguous match to a single V gene segment. An earlier analysis of about 590 of the donors classified V segments as functional when productive rearrangements were above 56.7% and as segregating when the standard deviation between donors was above 5%. A statistical classification framework was developed to diagnose cytomegalovirus status using the catalog of TCR beta chain sequences. In a later analysis, V and J genes were assigned by comparing TCR nucleotide sequences against IMGT/GENE-DB human TR gene sequences. Using the TCRdist pipeline, a later analysis assigned CDR3 sequences along with most-parsimonious VDJ recombination scenarios. In a later analysis, each TCR beta chain was defined by its CDR3 amino acid sequence together with its V-gene family, and reads without a unique V-gene family were excluded. In a later analysis, 450 to 600 highly shared, low-generation-probability nucleotide sequences were removed to address suspected cross-contamination and a sequencing artifact. In a later analysis, a clonal expansion index for each public chain was calculated from normalized within-repertoire ranks of inferred template counts. In a later analysis, generation probabilities were computed with a VDJ recombination model fitted to out-of-frame rearrangements, and the resulting probabilities were checked against IGoR. Hypergeometric tests were used in a later analysis to score TCR-TCR, TCR-HLA and TCR-CMV co-occurrence, with a repertoire-size bias correction applied to the TCR pairs. To estimate false discovery rates, a later analysis permuted the HLA or CMV assignments 20 times. In a later analysis, co-occurring TCRs were grouped using DBSCAN, and TCRdist sequence similarity was added for clustering within HLA-allele-positive subsets. Co-occurrence clustering excluded repertoires with fewer than 30,000 or more than 120,000 public chains, plus five with anomalous nucleotide sharing. TCRdb stores this immuneACCESS table with in-frame sequences only. Part of the clones is absent; in the studies checked, under half of the shortfall reflects unresolved V genes, and no reason is known for the rest. From that table come the V and J calls and clone size; the DNA was used to work out D and trimming. The sample table contains some 130,000 clones; only one count was recorded for roughly 78% of them. Roughly 2.4% of the sample is taken by the ten largest.

In total, around 600 healthy bone marrow donors made up the cohort. At the time of sampling, every cohort member was nominally healthy, though immune exposures that went unrecorded were likely present. The donor tested CMV seronegative and was one of the 352 seronegative cohort members. A peripheral blood sample was provided by each donor, and peripheral blood mononuclear cells were used for TCR beta sequencing. The Qiagen DNeasy Blood Extraction Kit was used to extract genomic DNA from the blood cell samples. Per the germline V gene, WSHSY is the CDR1 and SAAADI is the CDR2. V lost 2 bases and J lost 5 bases; the stretch between them is 10 bases long. Counted from cysteine to phenylalanine, this CDR3 has 13 amino acids. Left in the record is the CDR3 DNA by itself, 39 bases read in frame from the first base.

Sequenced: PBMCs. The chain is encoded by TRBV10-2 joined to TRBJ2-7, with TRBD1 as a weak D call on 5 bases. The receptor was derived from a man aged 25-45 years in good health and CMV-seronegative. The base sequence is TGCGCCAGCAGTGAGCAGGGAACCGACGAGCAGTACTTC. Translation gives CASSEQGTDEQYF.